The entry that follows covers one T cell receptor (beta chain) sequence. The antigen remains unidentified. Trimming shortened V by 1 base and J by 3 bases, and 16 bases separated the two germline ends. Germline V gene lookup returns CDR1 SGHAT and CDR2 FQNNGV. The CDR3 is 16 residues long. Amplified TCR beta CDR3 regions derived from RNA transcripts. First-round RT-PCR targeting the TCR CDR3 was performed with the HTBI primer set. TCRdb used MiXCR to reprocess the multiplex PCR reads, holding one entry per CDR3 protein. The sample lists about 380,000 distinct CDR3 sequences, 18% occurring once. Inclusion characteristics of ophthalmopathy patients comprised a Clinical Activity Score of at least 3, a NOSPECS grade of at least 4, and duration under 3 months. This sample was included in a study of T cells in Graves' hyperthyroidism and ophthalmopathy. Whole-study findings and limits: Also found in blood were most expanded thyroid clonotypes above 0.001. In simple terms, a model built on 13 V-J features told ophthalmopathy apart from stable hyperthyroidism.

The source is a man aged 18 to 29 with Graves' ophthalmopathy. The chain has TRBV11-2 and TRBJ2-7; a possible D gene is TRBD2 (5 bases). Sample: blood. DNA of the CDR3: TGTGCCAGCAGCTTAGTCGTAGCCACGGGGAGCTACGAGCAGTACTTC. Translating gives CASSLVVATGSYEQYF.